Each of the 21 T cell receptor beta chains below was sequenced from the same sample in a study of cytomegalovirus exposure and HLA in healthy donors. PCR used 60 Vbeta primers and 13 Jbeta primers. The method was immunoSEQ multiplex PCR; TCRdb's version includes in-frame clones alone and lacks a portion of them. The sample includes 200,000 or so clones, approximately 78% seen only once; the top ten take 2.9%. What was sequenced was PBMCs. Every receptor here comes from a man aged 30 to 39 in good health and CMV-seronegative.

The chain couples TRBV2 to TRBJ1-2; D perhaps matches TRBD1 (5 bases). CDR1 is SNHLY and CDR2 is FYNNEI in the germline V gene. The CDR3 is 14 amino acids. V was clipped by 1 base and J by 5 bases, with 11 bases between them. DNA for the CDR3: TGTGCCAGCAGTGAAGGACAGCCACGTTATGGCTACACCTTC. Translating gives CASSEGQPRYGYTF.

The sample holds a few counts of this clone. The rearrangement uses TRBV5-1 and TRBJ1-5, with no clear D. Germline CDR1 SGHRS, CDR2 YFSETQ. The CDR3 extends over 15 amino acids. V was trimmed by 4 bases and J by 0 bases, leaving 11 bases between them. CDR3 sequence: CASSPYSGSNQPQHF. The CDR3, as DNA: TGCGCCAGCAGCCCCTATAGCGGTAGCAATCAGCCCCAGCATTTT.

This clone appeared a single time. The chain is built from TRBV5-8 and TRBJ2-3; 7 bases match TRBD1. The CDR3 runs to 16 residues. V trimming: 1 base; J trimming: 4 bases; junction bases outside the gene matches: 9. From germline, CDR1 is SGHTS and CDR2 YDEGEE. The CDR3: CASSLPPTGRPDTQYF. The CDR3 bases are TGTGCCAGCAGCTTGCCACCGACAGGGAGACCAGATACGCAGTATTTT.

The chain joins TRBV2 to TRBJ1-4; a weak D match, TRBD1 (6 bases). The CDR3 is made up of 14 amino acids. V was cut by 1 base and J by 5 bases, with 8 bases left in between. Per the germline V gene, CDR1 is SNHLY and CDR2 is FYNNEI. CDR3 bases: TGTGCCAGCAGTGAAGGGCAGGGGAATGAAAAACTGTTTTTT. It yields the protein CASSEGQGNEKLFF.

CDR3 in DNA: TGTGCCAGTAGTATCAGTACCATGAACACTGAAGCTTTCTTT. Residues: CASSISTMNTEAFF. V and J are TRBV19 and TRBJ1-1; no firm D call. The CDR3 is made up of 14 amino acids. Looked up from germline, CDR1 is LNHDA and CDR2 is SQIVND (reference sequence). Trimming removed 3 bases from V and 0 bases from J, with 8 bases in between.

This chain connects TRBV9 to TRBJ1-6, with a possible D match to TRBD1 (6 bases). This CDR3 comprises 16 residues. Germline V CDR1 and CDR2: SGDLS, YYNGEE. Trimming left V 5 bases short and J 7 bases short, with 19 bases between. The CDR3 DNA follows: TGTGCCAGCAGTCGGGAGGGGGGGGCGCGGAATTCACCCCTCCACTTT. This sequence encodes CASSREGGARNSPLHF. Full variable domain (missing parts from reference TRBV9 and TRBJ1-6): DSGVTQTPKHLITATGQRVTLRCSPRSGDLSVYWYQQSLDQGLQFLIQYYNGEERAKGNILERFSAQQFPDLHSELNLSSLELGDSALYFCASSREGGARNSPLHFGNGTRLTVT.

This chain joins TRBV18 and TRBJ1-1, with TRBD1 identical over 7 bases. The CDR3 is made up of 14 amino acids. Trimming at V came to 3 bases and at J to 4 bases, leaving 5 bases not matched to a gene. CDR1 is KGHSH and CDR2 is LQKENI in the germline V gene. This CDR3 is CASSPLGQFTEAFF. CDR3 DNA sequence: TGTGCCAGCTCACCGTTGGGACAGTTCACTGAAGCTTTCTTT.

The chain uses TRBV27 and TRBJ2-1, with D perhaps TRBD2 (5 bases). From germline, CDR1 is MNHEY and CDR2 SMNVEV (reference sequence). CDR3 size: 17 residues. V was shortened by 6 bases and J by 8 bases, with 26 bases between the two germline ends. The CDR3 loop reads CASSDSTLAVSIHEQFF. The CDR3 nucleotides read TGTGCCAGCAGCGACTCCACTCTAGCTGTATCCATCCATGAGCAGTTCTTC.

This chain joins TRBV5-1 and TRBJ2-5, with 7 bases fitting TRBD2. Trimming cost V 0 bases and J 4 bases; bases outside gene matches: 0. Germline CDR1 SGHRS, CDR2 YFSETQ. CDR3 size: 13 residues. The CDR3 bases are TGCGCCAGCAGCTTGGCGGGGGGAGAGACCCAGTACTTC. It is translated as CASSLAGGETQYF.

This chain uses TRBV11-2 with TRBJ1-1, with D possibly being TRBD1 (6 bases). CDR3 size: 15 residues. The V end was cut by 0 bases, the J end by 2 bases, with 10 bases between. CDR1 and CDR2 (germline): SGHAT, FQNNGV. The CDR3 coding sequence is TGTGCCAGCAGCTTAGAGGGACAATCAAACACTGAAGCTTTCTTT. Translating it yields CASSLEGQSNTEAFF.

This clone was seen only a few times. This CDR3 reads CASSLGRTGGVETQYF. The DNA for the CDR3 is TGTGCCAGCAGCTTAGGCCGGACAGGGGGCGTGGAGACCCAGTACTTC. This chain joins TRBV11-2 and TRBJ2-5, with 11 bases that match TRBD1. CDR3 size: 16 residues. J gave up 5 bases and V 1 base, and 6 bases lay outside the gene matches. CDR1 and CDR2 (germline): SGHAT, FQNNGV. The full variable domain, rest sourced from reference TRBV11-2 and TRBJ2-5, is EAGVAQSPRYKIIEKRQSVAFWCNPISGHATLYWYQQILGQGPKLLIQFQNNGVVDDSQLPKDRFSAERLKGVDSTLKIQPAKLEDSAVYLCASSLGRTGGVETQYFGPGTRLLVL.

The chain combines TRBV7-9 with TRBJ2-2, with 8 nucleotides matching TRBD1. The CDR3 is 16 residues long. V dropped 5 bases and J dropped 0; count of bases not matched to a gene: 5. Germline-derived CDR1 and CDR2 are SEHNR and FQNEAQ (reference sequence). The CDR3 reads CASSQYRGANTGELFF. CDR3 bases: TGTGCCAGCAGCCAATACAGGGGGGCGAACACCGGGGAGCTGTTTTTT.

The rearrangement links TRBV10-3 to TRBJ1-6; D might be TRBD1 (6 bases). CDR1 is ENHRY, CDR2 SYGVKD, per germline. This CDR3 has 12 residues. Trimming removed 8 bases at V and 11 bases at J, with 13 bases between. This CDR3 reads CAIGKGVAPLHF. The CDR3 nucleotides read TGTGCCATCGGTAAGGGGGTAGCACCCCTCCACTTT.

The rearrangement joins TRBV7-9 to TRBJ1-1; 9 bases align to TRBD1. The CDR3 is 16 amino acids. CDR1 is SEHNR, CDR2 FQNEAQ, per germline (reference sequence). The V gene end was trimmed by 5 bases and the J gene end by 5 bases; junction bases not matched to a gene: 12. The CDR3 region has the DNA TGTGCCAGCAGCCGGACGGGAGGGACAGGGTTAACTGAAGCTTTCTTT. It is translated as CASSRTGGTGLTEAFF.

The J gene is TRBJ2-7, the V gene TRBV6-1; 7 bases agree with TRBD1. V gave up 6 bases and J gave up 7 bases; unmatched junction bases: 12. This CDR3 has 14 amino acids. CDR1 MNHNS and CDR2 SASEGT come from the germline V gene. The CDR3 coding sequence is TGTGCCAGCAGGCTGGGCGACAGGGTCGGAGAGCAGTACTTC. Its protein is CASRLGDRVGEQYF.

The gene calls are TRBV19 and TRBJ2-7; D might be TRBD2 (6 bases). Germline lookup yields CDR1 LNHDA and CDR2 SQIVND (reference sequence). V was trimmed by 0 bases and J by 4 bases, leaving 7 bases between them. CDR3 length: 13 residues. CDR3 residues: CASSIEAGYEQYF. The CDR3 DNA is TGTGCCAGTAGTATAGAGGCGGGGTACGAGCAGTACTTC.

V usage is TRBV6-1 and J usage is TRBJ1-2; TRBD1 might be the D (6 bases). V shed 2 bases and J shed 4 bases, with 11 bases lying between them. CDR3 length: 14 residues. Germline CDR1 reads MNHNS; CDR2 reads SASEGT. CDR3 sequence (DNA): TGTGCCAGCAGTGAATATGACAGGATCTATGGCTACACCTTC. Translation gives CASSEYDRIYGYTF.

The gene calls are TRBV4-1 and TRBJ1-1; maybe TRBD1 (5 bases). V was cut by 4 bases and J by 8 bases, with 23 bases left in between. Germline CDR1 and CDR2: MGHRA and YSYEKL. The CDR3 is 16 amino acids. CDR3 DNA sequence: TGCGCCAGCAGCCCCCATGAATACAGGCTTCTCCCCGAAGCTTTCTTT. Its protein product is CASSPHEYRLLPEAFF.

This chain joins TRBV27 and TRBJ2-1; a weak D match, TRBD1 (6 bases). This CDR3 region has 13 residues. Germline V CDR1 and CDR2: MNHEY, SMNVEV (reference sequence). The ends were cut back, 7 bases at V and 9 bases at J, with 16 bases in the middle. DNA of the CDR3: TGTGCCAGCATAGGTCAGGGGTCAGGTGAGCAGTTCTTC. Residues: CASIGQGSGEQFF.

The gene calls are TRBV7-2 and TRBJ2-3; 12 bases map to TRBD2. The CDR3 sequence is 16 residues long. Germline-derived CDR1 and CDR2 are SGHTA and FQGNSA. Unmatched junction bases numbered 9, after V lost 5 bases and J lost 6 bases. In DNA form, the CDR3 reads TGTGCCAGCAGCCTAGGACTAGCGGGGTCCCAGGATACGCAGTATTTT. Residues: CASSLGLAGSQDTQYF.

The chain joins TRBV15 to TRBJ1-6; D unresolved. Germline V gives CDR1 LNHNV, CDR2 YYDKDF (reference sequence). V lost 0 bases and J 7 bases, leaving 13 bases between the germline ends. This CDR3 is built from 16 residues. The CDR3 here is CATSRDGVQSNSPLHF. CDR3 DNA: TGTGCCACCAGCAGAGATGGAGTCCAGTCGAATTCACCCCTCCACTTT. The full variable domain, with the rest looked up from reference TRBV15 and TRBJ1-6, is DAMVIQNPRYQVTQFGKPVTLSCSQTLNHNVMYWYQQKSSQAPKLLFHYYDKDFNNEADTPDNFQSRRPNTSFCFLDIRSPGLGDTAMYLCATSRDGVQSNSPLHFGNGTRLTVT.